The source of this T cell receptor beta chain is a study of T cell changes during pregnancy in multiple sclerosis. Sequencing used immunoSEQ multiplex PCR; TCRdb keeps in-frame clones, though not all of them. The table has under 100,000 clones, about 95% seen once. Germline V CDR1 and CDR2: SNHLY, FYNNEI. CDR3 length: 17 amino acids. This clonotype originated in a female donor with multiple sclerosis, enrolled in a pregnancy study. Source: peripheral blood, taken in the second trimester of pregnancy. The gene calls are TRBV2 and TRBJ2-1; 10 nucleotides line up with TRBD1. CDR3 protein: CAVLGQGWTSSYNEQFF. The CDR3 DNA reads as TGTGCGGTTTTGGGACAGGGGTGGACCAGCTCCTACAATGAGCAGTTCTTC.